The rows below give T cell receptor beta chains drawn from one sample of a study of blood T cell repertoires in COVID-19. Profiled with immunoSEQ multiplex PCR; TCRdb holds only in-frame clones, not every one. Of some 180,000 clones listed, 80% to 90% were seen once; the top ten hold roughly 2%. Sequenced input: peripheral blood. The receptors were gathered from a woman older than 75 with acute or convalescent COVID-19. The CDR3 runs from the conserved cysteine through the conserved F or W. A D gene is named only where the DNA matches it firmly. Part of the rows lack a size; the others show once, few, many or a class for expanded clones.

-	TRBV20-1	TRBJ2-5	once	TGCAGTGCTAGTTCTGGCGGCGGGGGCCGCCAAGAGACCCAGTACTTC	CSASSGGGGRQETQYF
-	TRBV11-2	TRBJ1-4	-	TGTGCCAGCAGCTTGGGGGGGAATGGTGAAAAACTGTTTTTT	CASSLGGNGEKLFF
-	TRBV12-3/TRBV12-4	TRBJ2-3	-	TGTGCCAGCAGTCCACGCTACACAGATACGCAGTATTTT	CASSPRYTDTQYF
TRBD2	TRBV6-6	TRBJ2-1	-	TGTGCCAGCAGTCTCGGGGTAGCGGGAGCGGTCTACAATGAGCAGTTCTTC	CASSLGVAGAVYNEQFF
TRBD1	TRBV7-9	TRBJ1-2	-	TGTGCCAGCACCTCCGGGACAGCTTATGGCTACACCTTC	CASTSGTAYGYTF
-	TRBV5-4	TRBJ1-4	-	TGTGCCAGCAGCTTGGAAACGGGAAATAATGAAAAACTGTTTTTT	CASSLETGNNEKLFF
TRBD2	TRBV11-2	TRBJ2-7	-	TGTGCCAGCAGCTCGGGTTCTAGCGGAGCCTACGAGCAGTACTTC	CASSSGSSGAYEQYF
TRBD1	TRBV5-1	TRBJ1-6	-	TGCGCCAGCAGCCAGGACTCCGGGACAGGGAAATCACCCCTCCACTTT	CASSQDSGTGKSPLHF
-	TRBV4-1	TRBJ1-5	-	TGCGCCAGCAGCCAAGAGGCAGGGAGGCCTAATCAGCCCCAGCATTTT	CASSQEAGRPNQPQHF
-	TRBV7-8	TRBJ2-5	-	TGTGCCAGCAGCCCAGGGGAAAAGGAGACCCAGTACTTC	CASSPGEKETQYF
-	TRBV9	TRBJ2-3	-	TGTGCCAGCAGCGTAGGTACGGGAGTGACAGATACGCAGTATTTT	CASSVGTGVTDTQYF
-	TRBV28	TRBJ2-7	-	TGTGCCAGCAGTTTGGGGCACTACGAGCAGTACTTC	CASSLGHYEQYF
TRBD1	TRBV28	TRBJ1-6	-	TGTGCCACCAAGACAGGGGGAAGCTCCTATAATTCACCCCTCCACTTT	CATKTGGSSYNSPLHF
-	TRBV14	TRBJ2-7	-	TGTGCCAGCAGCCAAGATTTGTATTACGAGCAGTACTTC	CASSQDLYYEQYF
TRBD1	TRBV30	TRBJ1-6	-	TGTGCCTGGACCAGGGGGGAGAATTCACCCCTCCACTTT	CAWTRGENSPLHF